Each of the 23 T cell receptor beta chains below was sequenced from the same sample in a study of spatial heterogeneity in lung cancer. TCRdb analysed the 5' RACE reads with MiXCR anew, one entry per CDR3 protein. Of some 4,000 distinct CDR3 sequences in the sample, over 6.5% are singletons; the top ten hold more than 12%. Their recognized antigens are unknown. Time point specified: sample taken at primary tumor resection. Study-wide results and limits: It was found that expanded intratumoral alpha and beta TCR counts tracked tumor mutation counts.

The input for sequencing was lung tumor tissue, taken at surgery. These receptor sequences come from a male donor with early-stage non-small cell lung cancer.

In this sample, this clonotype turned up many times. J is TRBJ2-7 and V is TRBV20-1; D not resolved. Deletions cut 4 bases from V and 1 base from J, with 11 bases between. The CDR3 sequence is 13 residues long. Germline CDR1 reads DFQATT; CDR2 reads SNEGSKA (reference sequence). This CDR3 is CSATIVPSYEQYF. CDR3 bases: TGCAGTGCTACCATAGTCCCATCCTACGAGCAGTACTTC.

This clonotype was found a few times. The chain uses TRBV7-2 and TRBJ2-7, with D unclear. The CDR3 has 14 amino acids. V was shortened by 5 bases and J by 3 bases, with 14 bases between the two germline ends. In germline, CDR1 is SGHTA, CDR2 FQGNSA. As DNA, the CDR3 is TGTGCCAGCAGCCTCACCATTAGCCGCTACGAGCAGTACTTC. It translates to CASSLTISRYEQYF.

The V and J genes are TRBV29-1 and TRBJ2-1; D call uncertain. CDR3 size: 15 residues. Germline CDR1 SQVTM, CDR2 ANQGSEA. Trimming cost V 1 base and J 2 bases, with 12 bases left between them. The CDR3 DNA reads as TGCAGCGTTGAAGGGTTTACGTGGGCCTACAATGAGCAGTTCTTC. This translates into CSVEGFTWAYNEQFF.

By sample share, this clonotype is medium-sized (0.01 to 0.1%). The genes are TRBV7-2 and TRBJ2-2; D is ambiguous. Germline V gives CDR1 SGHTA, CDR2 FQGNSA. CDR3 size: 11 residues. Trimming left V 3 bases short and J 8 bases short, with 4 bases between. CDR3 amino acids: CASSFPGELFF. Here the CDR3 DNA reads TGTGCCAGCAGCTTTCCGGGGGAGCTGTTTTTT.

This clonotype showed up many times. The chain recombines TRBV6-1 with TRBJ2-7; 7 bases are shared with TRBD1. The germline gives CDR1 MNHNS, CDR2 SASEGT. The V and J ends lost 6 bases and 0 bases, in that order; junction bases with no gene match: 8. The CDR3 contains 15 residues. The DNA of the CDR3 is TGTGCCAGCAGGACCACAGGGGCGTACTCCTACGAGCAGTACTTC. It codes for CASRTTGAYSYEQYF.

By sample fraction, this clonotype is medium-sized (0.01 to 0.1%). The rearrangement links TRBV5-1 to TRBJ2-2, with 14 bases aligning to TRBD2. CDR1 is SGHRS, CDR2 YFSETQ, per germline. CDR3 length equals 15 residues. With V trimmed by 3 bases and J by 6 bases, 1 base remained unmatched. The CDR3 spells CASSWGLAGAGELFF. CDR3 DNA sequence: TGCGCCAGCAGCTGGGGACTAGCGGGGGCCGGGGAGCTGTTTTTT.

This CDR3 reads CASSATRGETQYF. The CDR3 DNA follows: TGTGCCAGCAGCGCCACGCGGGGGGAGACCCAGTACTTC. The chain has TRBV2 and TRBJ2-5; 7 positions match TRBD2. Germline V lookup: CDR1 SNHLY, CDR2 FYNNEI. V trimming: 6 bases; J trimming: 5 bases; junction bases outside the gene matches: 6. The CDR3 is made up of 13 amino acids.

This clonotype is medium-sized within its sample. As DNA, the CDR3 is TGTGCCAGCAGCCTTGGGACAGGGAGGCAGCCCCAGCATTTT. Its protein is CASSLGTGRQPQHF. The chain employs TRBV12-3 or TRBV12-4 and TRBJ1-5, with 9 bases identical to TRBD1. J was trimmed by 7 bases and V by 6 bases; bases with no gene match: 7. The CDR3 length is 14 residues.

By sample share, this clonotype is medium-sized (0.01 to 0.1%). The chain joins TRBV29-1 to TRBJ2-7; D is unresolved. The CDR3 runs 10 residues. Germline assignment: CDR1 SQVTM and CDR2 ANQGSEA. V was pared by 4 bases and J by 3 bases, with 4 bases between. The CDR3 loop is CSVGDYEQYF. The CDR3 DNA is TGCAGCGTTGGGGACTACGAGCAGTACTTC.

This clonotype is termed medium-sized (0.01 to 0.1%). The V and J genes are TRBV29-1 and TRBJ2-6; no definite D call. Germline loops: CDR1 SQVTM, CDR2 ANQGSEA. Trimming stripped 3 bases from V and 0 bases from J, with 3 bases between. CDR3 length: 13 amino acids. CDR3 residues: CSVDGSGANVLTF. The CDR3 DNA is TGCAGCGTTGACGGCTCTGGGGCCAACGTCCTGACTTTC.

In its sample, this clonotype was seen a few times. This chain connects TRBV10-3 to TRBJ2-7; D gene uncertain. V dropped 0 bases and J dropped 7 bases, with 13 bases sitting between them. Germline V gene data show CDR1 as ENHRY and CDR2 as SYGVKD. The CDR3 is 14 residues long. The CDR3 spells CAISESEYNSEQYF. CDR3 nucleotide sequence: TGTGCCATCAGTGAGTCGGAGTATAATAGTGAGCAGTACTTC.

This clonotype turned up a few times. The chain uses TRBV28 and TRBJ1-1; unclear D gene. This CDR3 is 13 amino acids long. The germline CDR1 and CDR2 sequences are MDHEN and SYDVKM. Trimming left V 6 bases short and J 0 bases short, with 8 bases between. CDR3 sequence (DNA): TGTGCCAGCAGGTCGGGCATGAACACTGAAGCTTTCTTT. It is translated as CASRSGMNTEAFF.

This clonotype has only a few counts. The V call is TRBV10-3, the J call TRBJ1-1; D unresolved. The CDR3 contains 13 residues. Trimming pared 3 bases from V and 4 bases from J, leaving 9 bases between. In germline, CDR1 is ENHRY, CDR2 SYGVKD. The CDR3 nucleotides read TGTGCCATCAGTGACGGACTTCTCACTGAAGCTTTCTTT. Translated: CAISDGLLTEAFF.

The table lists this clonotype with a few counts. The chain is built from TRBV29-1 and TRBJ2-1; 8 bases match TRBD2. From germline, CDR1 is SQVTM and CDR2 ANQGSEA. V was clipped by 7 bases and J by 7 bases; unmatched bases: 9. The CDR3 sequence is 13 residues long. CDR3 protein: CSALGGRWNEQFF. The CDR3 DNA sequence: TGCAGCGCACTAGGCGGGAGGTGGAATGAGCAGTTCTTC.

This clonotype rates as medium-sized. The V gene is TRBV13, the J gene TRBJ2-5; D call uncertain. Germline V CDR1 and CDR2: PRHDT, FYEKMQ (reference sequence). The CDR3 runs 12 residues. Trimming pared 5 bases from V and 7 bases from J, leaving 11 bases between. As DNA, the CDR3 is TGTGCCAGCAGCCCCTTCCGAGGGACCCAGTACTTC. As protein: CASSPFRGTQYF.

This clonotype rates as medium-sized (0.01 to 0.1%). This chain joins TRBV7-2 and TRBJ2-3; 13 nucleotides line up with TRBD2. CDR3 size: 16 residues. Germline V gene sequence: CDR1 SGHTA, CDR2 FQGNSA. V shed 3 bases and J 1 base; nucleotides not matched to a gene: 1. The CDR3: CASSFGLAGGTDTQYF. Here the CDR3 DNA reads TGTGCCAGCAGCTTCGGACTAGCGGGGGGCACAGATACGCAGTATTTT.

By its share, this clonotype is medium-sized (0.01 to 0.1%). This chain connects TRBV9 to TRBJ2-5; 15 bases match TRBD2. Looked up from germline, CDR1 is SGDLS and CDR2 is YYNGEE. This CDR3 region has 23 residues. J lost 1 base, V lost 3 bases, and 22 bases had no gene match. The CDR3 is CASSEKEDRGAGLAGGRQETQYF. The CDR3 DNA follows: TGTGCCAGCAGCGAGAAAGAGGACAGGGGCGCCGGACTAGCGGGAGGGCGCCAAGAGACCCAGTACTTC.

This clonotype was observed at least ten times. The genes are TRBV9 and TRBJ2-5; D not certain. V lost 2 bases and J lost 5, with 16 bases in between. The CDR3 contains 15 residues. Germline lookup yields CDR1 SGDLS and CDR2 YYNGEE. CDR3 DNA: TGTGCCAGCAGCGTTTTCCGGAACGCCCCGGAGACCCAGTACTTC. It encodes CASSVFRNAPETQYF.

In its sample, this clonotype was seen many times. The V call is TRBV20-1, the J call TRBJ2-3; TRBD2 might be the D (6 bases). The V gene lost 5 bases and the J gene lost 2 bases, with 14 bases spanning the gap. This CDR3 contains 14 residues. CDR1 is DFQATT, CDR2 SNEGSKA, per germline (reference sequence). CDR3 protein: CSASEGGDTDTQYF. CDR3 nucleotides: TGCAGTGCTTCGGAGGGAGGTGACACAGATACGCAGTATTTT.

This clonotype ranks as medium-sized (0.01 to 0.1%). V gene TRBV6-5 combines with J gene TRBJ2-2, with 7 bases aligning to TRBD1. V lost 10 bases to trimming and J lost 7 bases; unmatched junction nucleotides: 12. The CDR3 loop spans 14 amino acids. Germline V gene sequence: CDR1 MNHEY, CDR2 SVGAGI. The CDR3 DNA reads TGTGCCACCCGCCGCGACAGGGATAGCGGGGAGCTGTTTTTT. Protein product: CATRRDRDSGELFF.

The rearrangement uses TRBV28 and TRBJ2-7; 8 bases map to TRBD1. Germline loops: CDR1 MDHEN, CDR2 SYDVKM. V shed 5 bases and J 5 bases; nucleotides not matched to a gene: 5. This CDR3 is built from 13 residues. The CDR3 DNA reads TGTGCCAGCAGTCCGGGACAGGCACACGAGCAGTACTTC. Amino acid sequence: CASSPGQAHEQYF.

The gene calls are TRBV6-5 and TRBJ2-5; the match to TRBD2 covers 8 bases. The V gene's germline CDR1 is MNHEY and CDR2 SVGAGI. Unmatched junction bases numbered 13, after V lost 5 bases and J lost 5 bases. This CDR3 contains 16 residues. CDR3 coding DNA: TGTGCCAGCAGTCGCCACCAGCGGGGGATCGTGGAGACCCAGTACTTC. Its translation: CASSRHQRGIVETQYF.

This clonotype is termed medium-sized. The V call is TRBV14, the J call TRBJ2-1; TRBD2 is a possible D gene (5 bases). The V end was cut by 3 bases, the J end by 4 bases, with 10 bases between. The CDR3 is 14 amino acids. Germline CDR1 SGHDN, CDR2 FVKESK. The CDR3 sequence is CASSQASRYNEQFF. The CDR3 DNA reads TGTGCCAGCAGCCAGGCTAGCCGTTACAATGAGCAGTTCTTC.